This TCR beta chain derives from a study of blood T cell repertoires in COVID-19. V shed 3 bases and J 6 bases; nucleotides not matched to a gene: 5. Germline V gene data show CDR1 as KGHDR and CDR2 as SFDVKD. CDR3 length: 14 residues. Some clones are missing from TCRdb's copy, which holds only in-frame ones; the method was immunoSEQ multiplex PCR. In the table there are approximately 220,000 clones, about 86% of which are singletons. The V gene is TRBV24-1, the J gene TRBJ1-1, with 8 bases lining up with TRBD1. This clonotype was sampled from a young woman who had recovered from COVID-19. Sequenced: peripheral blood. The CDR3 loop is CATSDPGQDSEAFF. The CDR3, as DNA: TGTGCCACCAGTGATCCGGGACAGGATTCTGAAGCTTTCTTT.